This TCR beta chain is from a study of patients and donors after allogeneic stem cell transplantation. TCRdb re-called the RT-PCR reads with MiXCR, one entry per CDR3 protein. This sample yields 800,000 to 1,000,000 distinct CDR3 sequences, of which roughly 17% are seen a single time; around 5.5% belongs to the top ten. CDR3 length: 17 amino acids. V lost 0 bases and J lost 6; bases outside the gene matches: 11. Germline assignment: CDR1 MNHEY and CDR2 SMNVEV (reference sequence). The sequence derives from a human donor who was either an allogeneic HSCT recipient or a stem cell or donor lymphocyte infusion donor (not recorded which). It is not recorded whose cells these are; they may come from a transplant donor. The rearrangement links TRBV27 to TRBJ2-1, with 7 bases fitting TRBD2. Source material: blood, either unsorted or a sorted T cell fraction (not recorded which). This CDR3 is CASSLSSRAGAVNEQFF. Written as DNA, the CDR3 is TGTGCCAGCAGTTTATCTTCGCGGGCGGGAGCGGTCAATGAGCAGTTCTTC.